This T cell receptor (beta chain) emerged from a study of OX40 agonist ivuxolimab in advanced cancers. Study overall: Dose-escalation patients were diagnosed with hepatocellular carcinoma, melanoma, renal cell cancer or head and neck cancer.

V shed 5 bases and J 2 bases; nucleotides not matched to a gene: 4. Germline assignment: CDR1 LGHNA and CDR2 YNFKEQ. The CDR3 length is 14 residues. Study outcomes and limitations: Compared with CD4+, CD8+ T cells on average had more expanded clones.

This clone was picked up a small number of times. Its antigen is still unknown. The protocol was immunoSEQ multiplex PCR, while the TCRdb copy is restricted to in-frame clones and leaves out a portion. The data show tens of thousands of clones, 84% seen once. This sequence joins TRBV4-2 and TRBJ1-1; TRBD1 agrees at 8 bases. The sequencing here drew on CD4+ or CD8+ T cells sorted from blood, taken in a trial of the OX40 agonist ivuxolimab. The clonotype originates from an adult with an advanced solid tumor such as melanoma, head and neck, liver or kidney cancer. CDR3 protein: CASSSGTGNTEAFF. In nucleotides, the CDR3 is TGTGCCAGCAGCTCCGGGACAGGCAACACTGAAGCTTTCTTT.